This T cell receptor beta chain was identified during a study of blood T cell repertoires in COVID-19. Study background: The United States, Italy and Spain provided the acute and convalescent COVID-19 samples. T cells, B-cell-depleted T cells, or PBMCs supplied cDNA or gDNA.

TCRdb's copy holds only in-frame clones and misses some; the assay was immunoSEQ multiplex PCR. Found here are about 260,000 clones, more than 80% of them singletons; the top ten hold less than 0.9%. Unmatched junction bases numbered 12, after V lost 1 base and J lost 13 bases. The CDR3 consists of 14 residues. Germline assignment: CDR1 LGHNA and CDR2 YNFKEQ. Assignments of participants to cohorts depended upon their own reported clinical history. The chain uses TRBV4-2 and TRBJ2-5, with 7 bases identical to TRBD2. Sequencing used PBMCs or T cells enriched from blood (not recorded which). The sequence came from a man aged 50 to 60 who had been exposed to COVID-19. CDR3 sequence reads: CASSQGLMGEGAYF. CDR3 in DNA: TGTGCCAGCAGCCAAGGACTGATGGGGGAGGGTGCGTACTTC.